This T cell receptor (beta chain) was profiled in a study of vaccination effects on CD4 cells after COVID-19. Sequencing followed a ViraFEST assay step that expanded antigen-specific CD4+ T cells with viral peptide pools. Following 10 days of culture, CD4+ T cells were isolated. Vaccine administered to participants consisted of two doses of either BNT162b2 or mRNA-1273. For each well, some 1.9 million PBMC were cultured with about 10 IU/ml IL-2 and about 11 ug/ml peptides. The study, taken as a whole, reports: Marked clonal contraction was seen in infection- and vaccine-induced clones late after vaccination.

The V gene end was trimmed by 2 bases and the J gene end by 7 bases; junction bases not matched to a gene: 2. The CDR3 loop spans 15 amino acids. Germline V gene sequence: CDR1 SEHNR, CDR2 FQNEAQ (reference sequence). This clone was detected a few times. The antigen is unknown. The data were produced by immunoSEQ multiplex PCR, yet TCRdb's version contains in-frame clones alone and is incomplete. The repertoire has approximately 30,000 clones, almost 85% of them found once; the top ten carry approximately 1.5%. Source: CD4+ T cells from PBMCs cultured with HCoV-NL63 spike peptides, taken after COVID-19 vaccination. The TCR originated in a human donor who received a COVID-19 vaccine. Some clones in this sample may be carry-over from other donors' samples. The rearrangement links TRBV7-9 to TRBJ1-6; 10 bases line up with TRBD1. CDR3 DNA: TGTGCCAGCAGCTTAAGGGACAGGGGAAATTCACCCCTCCACTTT. This gives the protein CASSLRDRGNSPLHF.